These 29 T cell receptor beta chains were sequenced from one sample in a study of T cells in localized non-small cell lung cancer. Profiled with immunoSEQ multiplex PCR; TCRdb holds only in-frame clones, not every one. The sample has around 26,000 clones, around 90% seen once. The starting material was peripheral blood, obtained before any cancer treatment. The receptor source for this set is a woman aged 18 to 55 with stage I lung adenocarcinoma.

This clone appeared a single time. The CDR3 region is CASRGGTSDWTDTQYF. CDR3 sequence (DNA): TGTGCCAGCAGAGGTGGGACTAGCGACTGGACAGATACGCAGTATTTT. The chain is built from TRBV11-2 and TRBJ2-3, with 10 bases lining up with TRBD2. V dropped 6 bases and J dropped 3; count of bases not matched to a gene: 9. CDR1 and CDR2 from the germline V gene are SGHAT and FQNNGV. The CDR3 length is 16 residues.

The chain combines TRBV7-2 with TRBJ2-7; 7 bases are a match to TRBD2. Germline V gives CDR1 SGHTA, CDR2 FQGNSA. The CDR3 totals 15 residues. With 6 bases clipped from V and 2 bases from J, the junction kept 10 bases outside the gene matches. CDR3 loop: CASRPGLADAYEQYF. CDR3 coding DNA: TGTGCCAGCAGGCCGGGGCTAGCGGACGCCTACGAGCAGTACTTC.

This clone was observed a single time. The rearrangement links TRBV11-2 to TRBJ1-1, with a tentative D call TRBD1 (5 bases). This CDR3 contains 19 residues. V was cut by 4 bases and J by 2 bases, with 26 bases left in between. The germline V gene has CDR1 SGHAT and CDR2 FQNNGV. The CDR3 reads CASSSPAGPQKGPNTEAFF. The CDR3 nucleotides read TGTGCCAGCAGCTCCCCTGCGGGCCCCCAGAAGGGACCTAACACTGAAGCTTTCTTT.

This chain links TRBV18 with TRBJ2-3; D might be TRBD2 (6 bases). The ends were cut back, 3 bases at V and 0 bases at J, with 22 bases in the middle. The CDR3 consists of 19 residues. Germline CDR1 reads KGHSH; CDR2 reads LQKENI. The CDR3 spells CASSPGEDIPIPSTDTQYF. In DNA, the CDR3 is TGTGCCAGCTCACCCGGGGAGGATATCCCCATCCCTAGCACAGATACGCAGTATTTT.

The chain uses TRBV19 and TRBJ1-2, with D possibly TRBD1 on 5 matching bases. Trimming pared 7 bases from V and 3 bases from J, leaving 21 bases between. This CDR3 comprises 16 residues. Germline assignment: CDR1 LNHDA and CDR2 SQIVND (reference sequence). The CDR3 loop is CASTPSAVGTYYGYTF. CDR3 coding DNA: TGTGCCAGTACCCCGAGTGCAGTGGGGACTTACTATGGCTACACCTTC.

The CDR3 protein is CASSERAGAGTDTQYF. CDR3 DNA sequence: TGTGCCAGCAGTGAAAGGGCGGGAGCGGGCACAGATACGCAGTATTTT. This chain uses TRBV2 with TRBJ2-3, with 7 bases matching TRBD2. The CDR3 covers 16 residues. CDR1 and CDR2 (germline): SNHLY, FYNNEI. Trimming took 2 bases from V and 1 from J; bases not matched to a gene: 6. Full variable domain (rest looked up from reference TRBV2 and TRBJ2-3): EPEVTQTPSHQVTQMGQEVILRCVPISNHLYFYWYRQILGQKVEFLVSFYNNEISEKSEIFDDQFSVERPDGSNFTLKIRSTKLEDSAMYFCASSERAGAGTDTQYFGPGTRLTVL.

This chain uses TRBV4-1 with TRBJ2-1; D may be TRBD2 (6 bases). The germline V gene has CDR1 MGHRA and CDR2 YSYEKL. The V gene lost 1 base and the J gene lost 4 bases, with 11 bases spanning the gap. The CDR3 length is 15 residues. The CDR3: CASSQVWGVYNEQFF. Written as DNA, the CDR3 is TGCGCCAGCAGCCAAGTTTGGGGGGTTTACAATGAGCAGTTCTTC.

The V gene is TRBV11-3, the J gene TRBJ2-5, with 9 nucleotides matching TRBD1. V shed 4 bases and J 2 bases; nucleotides not matched to a gene: 8. CDR3 length equals 16 residues. Germline assignment: CDR1 SGHNT and CDR2 YENEEA. For the CDR3, the DNA is TGTGCCAGCAGCTCCCCCCTCGGGACAGGGCAAGAGACCCAGTACTTC. Its translation: CASSSPLGTGQETQYF. The full variable domain, with the rest looked up from reference TRBV11-3 and TRBJ2-5, is EAGVVQSPRYKIIEKKQPVAFWCNPISGHNTLYWYLQNLGQGPELLIRYENEEAVDDSQLPKDRFSAERLKGVDSTLKIQPAELGDSAVYLCASSSPLGTGQETQYFGPGTRLLVL.

This chain connects TRBV28 to TRBJ2-3; a possible D gene is TRBD1 (6 bases). The germline V gene has CDR1 MDHEN and CDR2 SYDVKM. The CDR3 length is 15 residues. Trimming shortened V by 3 bases and J by 2 bases, and 12 bases separated the two germline ends. The CDR3 DNA follows: TGTGCCAGCAGTTTTACAGGGAGAACCACAGATACGCAGTATTTT. Translating it yields CASSFTGRTTDTQYF.

This chain uses TRBV30 with TRBJ2-5, with TRBD1 matching 8 bases. After removal of 3 bases from V and 5 bases from J, the junction contained 5 bases not matched to a gene. Germline values: CDR1 GTSNPN, CDR2 SVGIG (reference sequence). The CDR3 contains 13 residues. The chain's CDR3 is CAWSGQGLETQYF. DNA of the CDR3: TGTGCCTGGAGCGGACAGGGTTTGGAGACCCAGTACTTC.

The J gene is TRBJ1-1, the V gene TRBV7-3; D not resolved. Trimming left V 6 bases short and J 5 bases short, with 13 bases between. Per the germline V gene, CDR1 is SGHTA and CDR2 is FQGTGA. CDR3 size: 13 residues. CDR3 nucleotides: TGTGCCAGCAGTCGAACAGCGGGGACTGAAGCTTTCTTT. Residues: CASSRTAGTEAFF.

In this sample, this clone turned up a few times. The chain recombines TRBV2 with TRBJ1-5; D gene ambiguous. The CDR3 length is 14 residues. Trimming took 5 bases from V and 6 from J, leaving 14 bases between them. The V gene's germline CDR1 is SNHLY and CDR2 FYNNEI. The DNA of the CDR3 is TGTGCCAGCAGTCAAGGGTTTCGGGCTCAGCCCCAGCATTTT. Protein product: CASSQGFRAQPQHF.

In nucleotides, the CDR3 is TGTGCCAGCAGTTACACCCGGGACAGCTTTACCTTCTTT. Residues: CASSYTRDSFTFF. The rearrangement joins TRBV6-5 to TRBJ1-1; TRBD1 aligns across 7 bases. Germline V gives CDR1 MNHEY, CDR2 SVGAGI. Trimming cost V 2 bases and J 14 bases; bases outside gene matches: 11. There are 13 residues in the CDR3.

The CDR3 protein is CASSQGVLGGKAFF. DNA of the CDR3: TGCGCCAGCAGCCAAGGGGTTCTAGGGGGTAAAGCTTTCTTT. This chain links TRBV4-3 with TRBJ1-1; a weak D match, TRBD1 (6 bases). V lost 1 base, J lost 9 bases, and 15 bases lay in between. Germline lookup yields CDR1 LGHNA and CDR2 YSLEER. This CDR3 is built from 14 residues.

This chain uses TRBV5-4 with TRBJ1-2, with D possibly being TRBD1 (5 bases). This CDR3 region has 14 residues. Trimming cost V 0 bases and J 4 bases, with 10 bases left between them. The V gene's germline CDR1 is SGHNT and CDR2 YYREEE (reference sequence). The CDR3 region has the DNA TGTGCCAGCAGCTTGGGACAGAAAGTCTATGGCTACACCTTC. The encoded protein is CASSLGQKVYGYTF.

The rearrangement uses TRBV6-5 and TRBJ1-1, with 7 positions matching TRBD1. J was trimmed by 5 bases and V by 2 bases; bases with no gene match: 2. The CDR3 has 13 residues. CDR1 MNHEY and CDR2 SVGAGI come from the germline V gene. The CDR3 DNA is TGTGCCAGCAGTTACACGACAGGGACTGAAGCTTTCTTT. This sequence encodes CASSYTTGTEAFF.

This chain links TRBV4-2 with TRBJ2-2, with D tentatively TRBD2 (6 bases). CDR3 length: 16 amino acids. Germline loops: CDR1 LGHNA, CDR2 YNFKEQ. Deletions cut 2 bases from V and 1 base from J, with 11 bases between. The CDR3 reads CASSQSPSENTGELFF. The DNA for the CDR3 is TGTGCCAGCAGCCAATCCCCTAGCGAGAACACCGGGGAGCTGTTTTTT.

The rearrangement links TRBV27 to TRBJ1-1, with D maybe TRBD1 (6 bases). Germline values: CDR1 MNHEY, CDR2 SMNVEV (reference sequence). V gave up 6 bases and J gave up 4 bases, with 9 bases separating them. This CDR3 is 12 amino acids long. The CDR3 DNA reads as TGTGCCAGCAGAAAGGGGGGCACTGAAGCTTTCTTT. Translating it yields CASRKGGTEAFF.

The J gene is TRBJ2-7, the V gene TRBV27; D assignment may be TRBD1 or TRBD2 (5 bases each). CDR1 and CDR2 (germline): MNHEY, SMNVEV (reference sequence). There are 12 residues in the CDR3. V was trimmed by 6 bases and J by 0 bases, leaving 6 bases between them. The CDR3 DNA reads TGTGCCAGCAGGGGGACCTCCTACGAGCAGTACTTC. It encodes CASRGTSYEQYF.

V and J are TRBV4-1 and TRBJ1-2; no clear D gene. Looked up from germline, CDR1 is MGHRA and CDR2 is YSYEKL. The length of the CDR3 is 14 residues. The V and J ends lost 5 bases and 3 bases respectively, with 13 bases between them. CDR3 amino acids: CASSFRPSDYGYTF. CDR3 in DNA: TGCGCCAGCAGCTTCCGGCCCAGCGACTATGGCTACACCTTC.

The rearrangement uses TRBV2 and TRBJ2-5; D is uncertain. The CDR3 is 13 amino acids. The germline gives CDR1 SNHLY, CDR2 FYNNEI. Trimming took 8 bases from V and 1 from J, leaving 11 bases between them. The CDR3 reads CASLAVIQETQYF. CDR3 nucleotides: TGTGCCAGCTTGGCAGTAATCCAAGAGACCCAGTACTTC.

The V gene is TRBV30, the J gene TRBJ1-5, with D unresolved. The CDR3 is 15 amino acids. V was cut by 7 bases and J by 2 bases, with 18 bases left in between. Germline V gene sequence: CDR1 GTSNPN, CDR2 SVGIG (reference sequence). The CDR3 region has the DNA TGTGCCTCCGGCATCAAGTCGGTGGGCAATCAGCCCCAGCATTTT. It is translated as CASGIKSVGNQPQHF.

This CDR3 reads CASSLYIASMTDTQYF. For the CDR3, the DNA is TGTGCCAGCAGCTTATATATAGCATCTATGACAGATACGCAGTATTTT. The chain recombines TRBV7-2 with TRBJ2-3, with D uncertain. The V gene's germline CDR1 is SGHTA and CDR2 FQGNSA. The V gene lost 2 bases and the J gene lost 3 bases, with 15 bases spanning the gap. CDR3 length equals 16 residues.

For the CDR3, the DNA is TGTGCCAGCAGCTTAGCCTGGGGGCCTCTTTACAATGAGCAGTTCTTC. Protein: CASSLAWGPLYNEQFF. This rearrangement joins TRBV7-9 to TRBJ2-1; possibly TRBD1 for D (6 bases). The CDR3 is 16 amino acids. V lost 0 bases, J lost 4 bases, and 13 bases lay in between. Germline values: CDR1 SEHNR, CDR2 FQNEAQ (reference sequence).

This rearrangement joins TRBV6-6 to TRBJ1-1; unclear D gene. Trimming stripped 7 bases from V and 2 bases from J, with 17 bases between. Germline CDR1 and CDR2: MNHNY and SVGAGI (reference sequence). This CDR3 spans 15 amino acids. CDR3: CASNLRGTPNTEAFF. The CDR3 bases are TGTGCCAGCAACTTACGTGGAACGCCTAACACTGAAGCTTTCTTT.

The J gene is TRBJ2-7, the V gene TRBV11-2, with TRBD2 identical over 7 bases. Losses at the gene ends were 5 bases for V and 4 bases for J; bases not matched to a gene: 14. From germline, CDR1 is SGHAT and CDR2 FQNNGV. The CDR3 extends over 16 amino acids. The CDR3: CASSVGSGGTSYEQYF. Here the CDR3 DNA reads TGTGCCAGCAGCGTAGGGTCGGGAGGAACCTCTTACGAGCAGTACTTC.

The chain employs TRBV29-1 and TRBJ2-1, with 8 nucleotides matching TRBD2. Germline CDR1 and CDR2: SQVTM and ANQGSEA. J lost 2 bases, V lost 6 bases, and 9 bases had no gene match. This CDR3 comprises 15 residues. The DNA for the CDR3 is TGCAGCGTCGGACTACTAGCGGAGACCTACAATGAGCAGTTCTTC. It yields the protein CSVGLLAETYNEQFF.

The J gene is TRBJ2-7, the V gene TRBV7-8; 15 nucleotides line up with TRBD2. Germline lookup yields CDR1 SGHVS and CDR2 FQNEAQ. The J segment lost 2 bases and the V segment lost 5 bases, leaving 7 bases of the junction unmatched. There are 17 residues in the CDR3. Here the CDR3 DNA reads TGTGCCAGCAGCCCCGGGACTAGCGGGAGGATAACCTACGAGCAGTACTTC. Its translation: CASSPGTSGRITYEQYF.

The chain links TRBV6-5 to TRBJ2-3, with TRBD1 identical over 9 bases. The CDR3 has 14 amino acids. With V trimmed by 7 bases and J by 7 bases, 9 bases remained unmatched. CDR1 and CDR2 from the germline V gene are MNHEY and SVGAGI. The CDR3 sequence: CASTSGTGPNTQYF. CDR3 DNA: TGTGCCAGCACCTCCGGGACAGGGCCTAATACGCAGTATTTT.